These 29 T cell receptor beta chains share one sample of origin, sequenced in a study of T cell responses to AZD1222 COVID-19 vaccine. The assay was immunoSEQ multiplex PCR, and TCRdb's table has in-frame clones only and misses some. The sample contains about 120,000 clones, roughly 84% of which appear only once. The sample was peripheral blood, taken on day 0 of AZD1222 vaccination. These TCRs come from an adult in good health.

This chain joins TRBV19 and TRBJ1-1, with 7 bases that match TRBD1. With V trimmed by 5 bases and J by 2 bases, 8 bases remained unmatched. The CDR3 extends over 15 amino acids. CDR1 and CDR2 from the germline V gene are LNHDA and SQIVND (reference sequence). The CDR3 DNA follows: TGTGCCAGTAGTCCCGGGACAGAAATAAACACTGAAGCTTTCTTT. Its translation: CASSPGTEINTEAFF.

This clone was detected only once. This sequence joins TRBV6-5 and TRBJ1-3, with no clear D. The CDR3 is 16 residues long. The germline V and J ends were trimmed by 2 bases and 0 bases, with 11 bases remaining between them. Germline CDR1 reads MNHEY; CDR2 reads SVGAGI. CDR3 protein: CASSYGPEYSGNTIYF. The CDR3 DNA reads TGTGCCAGCAGTTACGGTCCCGAGTACTCTGGAAACACCATATATTTT.

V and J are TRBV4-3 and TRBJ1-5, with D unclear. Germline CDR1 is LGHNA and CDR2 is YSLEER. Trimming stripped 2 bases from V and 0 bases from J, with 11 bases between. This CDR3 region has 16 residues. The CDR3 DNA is TGCGCCAGCAGCCAATTACACGGAGATAGCAATCAGCCCCAGCATTTT. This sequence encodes CASSQLHGDSNQPQHF.

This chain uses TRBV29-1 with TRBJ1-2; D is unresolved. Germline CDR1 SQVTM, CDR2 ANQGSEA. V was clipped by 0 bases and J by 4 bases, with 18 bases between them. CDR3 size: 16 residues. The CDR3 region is CSVEDSFGPRGYGYTF. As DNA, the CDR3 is TGCAGCGTTGAAGATTCGTTCGGCCCCCGGGGCTATGGCTACACCTTC.

The CDR3: CASSVLMNTEAFF. As DNA, the CDR3 is TGTGCCAGTAGCGTCCTCATGAACACTGAAGCTTTCTTT. The V gene is TRBV19, the J gene TRBJ1-1, with unresolved D. The CDR3 is 13 amino acids. Germline V gene sequence: CDR1 LNHDA, CDR2 SQIVND (reference sequence). V lost 6 bases and J lost 0, with 8 bases in between.

Here the CDR3 DNA reads TGTGCCAGCTCACCACAGAAATCAGGTGAAGCTTTCTTT. Protein product: CASSPQKSGEAFF. The genes are TRBV18 and TRBJ1-1; no clear D gene. Per the germline V gene, CDR1 is KGHSH and CDR2 is LQKENI. Between the trimmed V and J ends, which lost 1 base and 7 bases, there was a span of 10 bases. There are 13 residues in the CDR3.

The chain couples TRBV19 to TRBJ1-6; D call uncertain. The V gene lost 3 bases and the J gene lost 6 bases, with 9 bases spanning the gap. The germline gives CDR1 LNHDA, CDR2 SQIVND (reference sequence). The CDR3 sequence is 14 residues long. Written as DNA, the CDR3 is TGTGCCAGTAGTATGGGGTGGGGTAATTCACCCCTCCACTTT. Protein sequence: CASSMGWGNSPLHF.

CDR3 sequence: CASSSWEEQETQYF. DNA of the CDR3: TGTGCCAGCAGTTCCTGGGAGGAGCAAGAGACCCAGTACTTC. This chain links TRBV6-2 or TRBV6-3 with TRBJ2-5; possibly TRBD2 for D (6 bases). Germline CDR1 reads MNHEY; CDR2 reads SVGEGT. The CDR3 is made up of 14 amino acids. V lost 4 bases to trimming and J lost 2 bases, with 11 bases between them.

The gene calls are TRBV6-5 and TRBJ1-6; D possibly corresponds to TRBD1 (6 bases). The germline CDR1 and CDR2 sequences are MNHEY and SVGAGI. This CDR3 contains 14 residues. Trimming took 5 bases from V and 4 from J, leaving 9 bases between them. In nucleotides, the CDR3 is TGTGCCAGCAGTAGACAGGAATATAATTCACCCCTCCACTTT. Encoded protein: CASSRQEYNSPLHF.

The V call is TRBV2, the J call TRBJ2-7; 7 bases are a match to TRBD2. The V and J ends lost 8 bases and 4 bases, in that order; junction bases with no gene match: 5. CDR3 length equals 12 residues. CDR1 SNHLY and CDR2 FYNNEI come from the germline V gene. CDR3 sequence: CASGRAEYEQYF. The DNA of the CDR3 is TGTGCCAGCGGGAGGGCCGAATACGAGCAGTACTTC.

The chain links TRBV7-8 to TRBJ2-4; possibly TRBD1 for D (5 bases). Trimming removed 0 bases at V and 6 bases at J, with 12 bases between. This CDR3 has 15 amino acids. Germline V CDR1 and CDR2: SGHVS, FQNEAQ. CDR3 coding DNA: TGTGCCAGCAGCTTAGCGAGGCCAAGGGGAAACATTCAGTACTTC. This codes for CASSLARPRGNIQYF.

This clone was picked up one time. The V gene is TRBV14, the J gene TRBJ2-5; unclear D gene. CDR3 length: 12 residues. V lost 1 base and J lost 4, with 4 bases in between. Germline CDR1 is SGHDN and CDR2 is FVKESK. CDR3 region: CASSQGLETQYF. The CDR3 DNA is TGTGCCAGCAGCCAAGGATTAGAGACCCAGTACTTC.

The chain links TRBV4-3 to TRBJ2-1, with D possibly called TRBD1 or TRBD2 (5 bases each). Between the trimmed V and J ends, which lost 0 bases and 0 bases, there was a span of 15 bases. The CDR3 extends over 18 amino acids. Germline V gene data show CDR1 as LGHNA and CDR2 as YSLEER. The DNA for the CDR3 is TGCGCCAGCAGCCAAGATCCGGGACCCCCGACCTCCTACAATGAGCAGTTCTTC. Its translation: CASSQDPGPPTSYNEQFF.

This CDR3 is CASPTGPGNTIYF. DNA of the CDR3: TGTGCCAGCCCCACGGGGCCTGGAAACACCATATATTTT. The J gene is TRBJ1-3, the V gene TRBV7-2; TRBD1 might be the D (5 bases). Germline CDR1 is SGHTA and CDR2 is FQGNSA. The CDR3 is 13 amino acids. V was pared by 8 bases and J by 2 bases, with 10 bases between.

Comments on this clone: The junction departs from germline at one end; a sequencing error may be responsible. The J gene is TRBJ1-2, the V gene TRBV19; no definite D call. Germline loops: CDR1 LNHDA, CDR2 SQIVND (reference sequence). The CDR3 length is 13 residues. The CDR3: CASSTGPKYGYTF. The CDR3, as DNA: TGTGCCAGTAGTACCGGCCCTAAGTATGGCTACACCTTC.

DNA of the CDR3: TGTGCCAGCAGTCCGGGACAGAACACTGAAGCTTTCTTT. As protein: CASSPGQNTEAFF. V is TRBV6-5 and J is TRBJ1-1; tentatively, D is TRBD1 (6 bases). V lost 5 bases and J lost 1, with 8 bases in between. CDR3 length: 13 residues. CDR1 is MNHEY and CDR2 is SVGAGI in the germline V gene.

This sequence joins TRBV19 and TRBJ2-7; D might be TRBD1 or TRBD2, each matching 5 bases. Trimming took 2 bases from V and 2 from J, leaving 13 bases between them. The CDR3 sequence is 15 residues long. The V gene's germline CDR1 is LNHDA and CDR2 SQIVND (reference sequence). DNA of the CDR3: TGTGCCAGTAGTATAATGGGGGACGCCACCTACGAGCAGTACTTC. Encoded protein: CASSIMGDATYEQYF.

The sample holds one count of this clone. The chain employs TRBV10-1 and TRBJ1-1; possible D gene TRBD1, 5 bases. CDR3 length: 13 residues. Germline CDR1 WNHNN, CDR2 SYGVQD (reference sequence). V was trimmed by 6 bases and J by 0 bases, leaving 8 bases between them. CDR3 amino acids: CASRDNLNTEAFF. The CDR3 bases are TGCGCCAGCAGGGACAATTTGAACACTGAAGCTTTCTTT.

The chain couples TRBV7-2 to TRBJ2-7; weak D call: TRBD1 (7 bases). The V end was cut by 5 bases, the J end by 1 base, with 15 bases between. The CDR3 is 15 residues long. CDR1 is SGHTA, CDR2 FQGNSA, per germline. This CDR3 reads CASSLQGGGSYEQYF. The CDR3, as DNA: TGTGCCAGCAGCCTCCAGGGGGGAGGATCCTACGAGCAGTACTTC.

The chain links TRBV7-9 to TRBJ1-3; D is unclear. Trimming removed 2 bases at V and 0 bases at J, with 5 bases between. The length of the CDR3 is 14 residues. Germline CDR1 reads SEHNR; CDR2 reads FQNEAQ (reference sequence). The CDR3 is CASSLSNSGNTIYF. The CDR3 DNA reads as TGTGCCAGCAGCTTAAGTAACTCTGGAAACACCATATATTTT.

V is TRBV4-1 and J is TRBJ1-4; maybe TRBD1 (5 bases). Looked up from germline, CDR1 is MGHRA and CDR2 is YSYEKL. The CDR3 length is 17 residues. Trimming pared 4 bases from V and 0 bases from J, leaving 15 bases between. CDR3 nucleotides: TGCGCCAGCAGCCGGACACCCCTTTTGTCAACTAATGAAAAACTGTTTTTT. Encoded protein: CASSRTPLLSTNEKLFF.

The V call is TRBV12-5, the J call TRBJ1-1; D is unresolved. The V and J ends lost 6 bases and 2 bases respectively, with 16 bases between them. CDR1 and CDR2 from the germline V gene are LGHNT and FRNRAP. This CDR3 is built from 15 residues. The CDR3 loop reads CASGSGGVGNTEAFF. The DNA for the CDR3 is TGTGCTAGTGGCTCTGGTGGGGTTGGAAACACTGAAGCTTTCTTT.

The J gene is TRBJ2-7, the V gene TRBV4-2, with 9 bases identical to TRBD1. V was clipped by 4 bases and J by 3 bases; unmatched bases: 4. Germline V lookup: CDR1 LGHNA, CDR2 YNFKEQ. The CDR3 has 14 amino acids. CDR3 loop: CASSRGTGNYEQYF. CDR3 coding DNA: TGTGCCAGCAGCCGCGGGACAGGGAACTACGAGCAGTACTTC.

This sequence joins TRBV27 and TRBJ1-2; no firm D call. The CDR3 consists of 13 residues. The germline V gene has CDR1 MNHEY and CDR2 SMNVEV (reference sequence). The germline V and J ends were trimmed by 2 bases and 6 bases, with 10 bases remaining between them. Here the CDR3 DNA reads TGTGCCAGCAGTTTAATGGGAACCGATGGCTACACCTTC. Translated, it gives CASSLMGTDGYTF.

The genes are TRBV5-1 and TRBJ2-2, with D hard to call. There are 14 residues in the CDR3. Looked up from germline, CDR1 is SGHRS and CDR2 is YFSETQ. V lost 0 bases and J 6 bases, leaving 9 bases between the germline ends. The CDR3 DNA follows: TGCGCCAGCAGCTTGGAAATCAGAGCCGGGGAGCTGTTTTTT. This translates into CASSLEIRAGELFF.

CDR3 DNA: TGTGCCAGTTCTTTGCCGGGGAGGGAGACCCAGTACTTC. It encodes CASSLPGRETQYF. The V gene is TRBV19, the J gene TRBJ2-5; the D gene is possibly TRBD2 (6 bases). This CDR3 is built from 13 residues. V gave up 8 bases and J gave up 5 bases, with 15 bases separating them. Germline CDR1 reads LNHDA; CDR2 reads SQIVND (reference sequence).

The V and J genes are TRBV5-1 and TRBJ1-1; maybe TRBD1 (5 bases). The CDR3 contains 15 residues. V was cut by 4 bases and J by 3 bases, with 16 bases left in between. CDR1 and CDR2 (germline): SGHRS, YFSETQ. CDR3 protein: CASSRPGGVDTEAFF. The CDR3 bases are TGCGCCAGCAGCCGCCCCGGGGGGGTCGACACTGAAGCTTTCTTT.

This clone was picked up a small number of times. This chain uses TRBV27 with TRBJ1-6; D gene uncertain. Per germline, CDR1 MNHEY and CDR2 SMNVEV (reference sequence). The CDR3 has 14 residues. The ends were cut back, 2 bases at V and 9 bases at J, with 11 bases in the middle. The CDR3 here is CASSLMGSRSPLHF. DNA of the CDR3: TGTGCCAGCAGTTTAATGGGGTCGCGTTCACCCCTCCACTTT.

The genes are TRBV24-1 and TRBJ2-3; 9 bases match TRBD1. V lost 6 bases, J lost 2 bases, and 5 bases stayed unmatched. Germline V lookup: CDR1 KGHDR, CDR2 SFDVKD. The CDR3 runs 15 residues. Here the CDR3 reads CATSKGQGHTDTQYF. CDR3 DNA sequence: TGTGCCACCAGTAAGGGACAGGGCCACACAGATACGCAGTATTTT.